This T cell receptor (beta chain) was profiled in a study of blood T cells in healthy people across ages. A second PCR of 7 to 11 cycles used a sample-barcoded 5' primer and a J-beta primer mix. Each CDR3 protein gets one entry after TCRdb re-called the 5' RACE reads with MiXCR. The table includes under 750,000 distinct CDR3 sequences, roughly 48% detected once. This clonotype was observed a few times. Given a much more abundant clone one base away, this may be a read error. Whenever a sample was processed, at least 6.5 million PBMCs were isolated. The V and J ends lost 2 bases and 2 bases respectively, with 11 bases between them. CDR1 is MNHEY, CDR2 SVGAGI, per germline. CDR3 length: 15 amino acids.

The V and J genes are TRBV6-5 and TRBJ2-3; D not certain. The clonotype comes from a man at least 80 years old in good health. The sample comprised blood. The CDR3 is CASSYAKGHTDTQYF. The CDR3 DNA is TGTGCCAGCAGTTACGCGAAGGGCCACACAGATACGCAGTATTTT.